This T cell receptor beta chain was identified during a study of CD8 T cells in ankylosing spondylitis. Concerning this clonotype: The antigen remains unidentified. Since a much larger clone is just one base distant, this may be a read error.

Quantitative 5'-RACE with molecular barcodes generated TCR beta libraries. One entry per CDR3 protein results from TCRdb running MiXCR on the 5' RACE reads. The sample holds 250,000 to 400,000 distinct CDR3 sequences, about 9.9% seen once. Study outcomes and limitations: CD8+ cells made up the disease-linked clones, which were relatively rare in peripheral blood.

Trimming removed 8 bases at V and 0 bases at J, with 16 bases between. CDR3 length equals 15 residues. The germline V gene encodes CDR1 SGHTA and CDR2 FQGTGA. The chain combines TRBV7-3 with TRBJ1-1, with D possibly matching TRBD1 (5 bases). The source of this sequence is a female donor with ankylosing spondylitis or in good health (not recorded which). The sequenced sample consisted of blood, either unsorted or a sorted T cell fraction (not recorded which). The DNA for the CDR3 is TGTGCCAGCGGCCGGACGGGACTGATGAACACTGAAGCTTTCTTT. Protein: CASGRTGLMNTEAFF.